Listed here are 27 T cell receptor beta chains from one sample, sequenced in a study of glioma-infiltrating T cells (dated by TCRdb to 2016 to 2018). The sequencer was an Illumina MiSeq. TCR alpha and beta CDR3 regions were amplified with the iRepertoire nested amplicon-rescue multiplex PCR (arm-PCR) platform from RNA. TCRdb reprocessing: public reads trimmed at Q25 with fastp, clones called with MiXCR, in-frame beta chains kept. Every entry covers one CDR3 protein and lists the most common genes and DNA from its rows. The sample table shows about 130,000 distinct CDR3 sequences, and more than 20% are seen once. The ten largest clonotypes hold nearly 15% of the sample. Material: glioma tissue, nonneoplastic brain tissue, or PBMCs (not recorded which). These receptors came from a human donor with low-grade glioma or glioblastoma, undergoing nonglioma brain surgery, or in good health (not recorded which).

This clonotype occurred many times. The chain is built from TRBV5-4 and TRBJ2-3; D is tentatively TRBD1 or TRBD2 (5 bases each). Trimming cost V 2 bases and J 5 bases, with 9 bases left between them. Germline CDR1 is SGHNT and CDR2 is YYREEE (reference sequence). The CDR3 is 13 amino acids. The CDR3, as DNA: TGTGCCAGCAGCTTTATGGGGGAAGATACGCAGTATTTT. This gives the protein CASSFMGEDTQYF.

The V and J genes are TRBV29-1 and TRBJ2-7; no clear D gene. This CDR3 is built from 11 residues. The V gene lost 3 bases and the J gene lost 6 bases, with 9 bases spanning the gap. Germline V gene sequence: CDR1 SQVTM, CDR2 ANQGSEA. CDR3 in amino acids: CSVESRAEQYF. The CDR3 nucleotides read TGCAGCGTTGAGAGTAGGGCCGAGCAGTACTTC.

In its sample, this clonotype was seen a few times. The genes are TRBV2 and TRBJ1-5, with 8 nucleotides matching TRBD1. J was trimmed by 5 bases and V by 6 bases; bases with no gene match: 6. CDR1 and CDR2 from the germline V gene are SNHLY and FYNNEI. The CDR3 runs 14 residues. CDR3 DNA sequence: TGTGCCAGCAGCGGGACAGGCCGCCATCAGCCCCAGCATTTT. This gives the protein CASSGTGRHQPQHF.

This clonotype was seen ten or more times. The chain is built from TRBV6-1 and TRBJ1-1, with TRBD1 identical over 7 bases. CDR1 is MNHNS and CDR2 is SASEGT in the germline V gene. This CDR3 has 16 residues. The J segment lost 5 bases and the V segment lost 6 bases, leaving 15 bases of the junction unmatched. The CDR3 protein is CASSHYPGQGVTEAFF. CDR3 nucleotide sequence: TGTGCCAGCAGCCATTACCCGGGGCAGGGGGTGACTGAAGCTTTCTTT.

This clonotype was picked up many times. The chain carries TRBV2 and TRBJ2-1; D uncertain. Germline CDR1 reads SNHLY; CDR2 reads FYNNEI. The length of the CDR3 is 13 residues. The germline V and J ends were trimmed by 7 bases and 6 bases, with 13 bases remaining between them. CDR3: CASKGNPINEQFF. Here the CDR3 DNA reads TGTGCCAGCAAGGGCAACCCCATCAATGAGCAGTTCTTC.

At least ten counts were recorded for this clonotype. The chain has TRBV6-2 or TRBV6-3 and TRBJ2-5; 9 bases match TRBD2. The CDR3 contains 14 residues. Germline V lookup: CDR1 MNHEY, CDR2 SVGEGT. Trimming cost V 6 bases and J 3 bases; bases outside gene matches: 5. The CDR3 loop is CASSSWTSEETQYF. CDR3 DNA sequence: TGTGCCAGCAGCTCCTGGACTAGCGAAGAGACCCAGTACTTC.

This clonotype appeared many times. This chain uses TRBV19 with TRBJ2-1, with D possibly being TRBD1 or TRBD2 (5 bases each). This CDR3 is 14 amino acids long. Trimming shortened V by 2 bases and J by 6 bases, and 11 bases separated the two germline ends. Germline loops: CDR1 LNHDA, CDR2 SQIVND (reference sequence). CDR3 region: CASSIFGTSNEQFF. DNA for the CDR3: TGTGCCAGTAGTATATTCGGGACCTCCAATGAGCAGTTCTTC.

For this clonotype: This clone may be a read error of a much larger clone one base away. The CDR3 reads CAIRASGGTEAFF. In nucleotides, the CDR3 is TGTGCCATCAGGGCCTCAGGGGGAACTGAAGCTTTCTTT. The genes are TRBV6-2 or TRBV6-3 and TRBJ1-1; 7 bases are a match to TRBD1. CDR3 length equals 13 residues. J lost 5 bases, V lost 10 bases, and 10 bases had no gene match. The V gene's germline CDR1 is MNHEY and CDR2 SVGEGT.

This clonotype was counted ten times or more. This may stem from a read error, because a much larger clone lies one nucleotide away. V gene TRBV7-2 combines with J gene TRBJ2-1; D uncertain. There are 13 residues in the CDR3. The germline CDR1 and CDR2 sequences are SGHTA and FQGNSA. In DNA form, the CDR3 reads TGTGCCAGCCGCTTAGCCTCAGACAATGAGCAGTTCTTC. The encoded protein is CASRLASDNEQFF. Full variable domain (rest looked up from reference TRBV7-2 and TRBJ2-1): GAGVSQSPSNKVTEKGKDVELRCDPISGHTALYWYRQSLGQGLEFLIYFQGNSAPDKSGLPSDRFSAERTGGSVSTLTIQRTQQEDSAVYLCASRLASDNEQFFGPGTRLTVL.

There are a few counts of this clonotype. The CDR3 here is CASTPHGTGSGEQYF. The CDR3 DNA sequence: TGTGCCAGCACCCCCCACGGGACAGGGTCGGGTGAGCAGTACTTC. The chain uses TRBV12-3 or TRBV12-4 and TRBJ2-7; 9 nucleotides align to TRBD1. The CDR3 sequence is 15 residues long. V was pared by 7 bases and J by 7 bases, with 14 bases of the junction left unmatched.

This clonotype showed up many times. The genes are TRBV2 and TRBJ1-2; 9 bases are shared with TRBD1. V was pared by 4 bases and J by 8 bases, with 5 bases of the junction left unmatched. CDR3 length: 13 amino acids. Germline CDR1 is SNHLY and CDR2 is FYNNEI. The CDR3, as DNA: TGTGCCAGCAGTGGGGGACAGGGAAACGGCTACACCTTC. This gives the protein CASSGGQGNGYTF.

This clonotype was observed a handful of times. This sequence joins TRBV12-5 and TRBJ1-2; 9 bases are shared with TRBD1. This CDR3 region has 14 residues. Germline-derived CDR1 and CDR2 are LGHNT and FRNRAP. After removal of 5 bases from V and 4 bases from J, the junction contained 5 bases not matched to a gene. Here the CDR3 DNA reads TGTGCTAGTGGTCCACGGACAGGGGCCTATGGCTACACCTTC. Translation gives CASGPRTGAYGYTF.

This clonotype was observed at least ten times. Here the CDR3 DNA reads TGTGCCAGCAGCCAGGGGACACTTCAAGAGACCCAGTACTTC. It is translated as CASSQGTLQETQYF. This rearrangement joins TRBV6-1 to TRBJ2-5; D might be TRBD1 (6 bases). The CDR3 sequence is 14 residues long. Germline CDR1 is MNHNS and CDR2 is SASEGT. Deletions cut 6 bases from V and 2 bases from J, with 13 bases between.

This clonotype was picked up a small number of times. The V and J genes are TRBV19 and TRBJ2-5; D is possibly TRBD1 or TRBD2 (5 bases each). This CDR3 region has 15 residues. The V and J ends lost 5 bases and 1 base respectively, with 14 bases between them. Germline CDR1 is LNHDA and CDR2 is SQIVND (reference sequence). In nucleotides, the CDR3 is TGTGCCAGTAGTTTGCAGGGACGGCCCCAAGAGACCCAGTACTTC. Translation: CASSLQGRPQETQYF.

With respect to this clonotype: One base away lies a much larger clone, so this may be a sequencing read error. V usage is TRBV7-3 and J usage is TRBJ2-5; D possibly corresponds to TRBD2 (7 bases). The CDR3 spans 15 residues. The germline V gene has CDR1 SGHTA and CDR2 FQGTGA. CDR3 in DNA: TGTGCCGGCAGTTCAATGGGGGGGCCGGGGGAGACCCAGTACTTC. It specifies CAGSSMGGPGETQYF.

Many counts were recorded for this clonotype. V and J are TRBV20-1 and TRBJ2-5; TRBD1 agrees at 7 bases. The germline gives CDR1 DFQATT, CDR2 SNEGSKA (reference sequence). J gave up 1 base and V 1 base, and 3 bases lay outside the gene matches. This CDR3 contains 14 residues. The CDR3 region has the DNA TGCAGTGCTAGAGGCTCAGGGGGCCAAGAGACCCAGTACTTC. Translated, it gives CSARGSGGQETQYF.

This clonotype occurred a few times. The V call is TRBV29-1, the J call TRBJ2-2, with D unclear. CDR1 and CDR2 from the germline V gene are SQVTM and ANQGSEA. CDR3 length equals 12 residues. Trimming stripped 7 bases from V and 1 base from J, with 7 bases between. The CDR3 reads CSGRQNTGELFF. CDR3 bases: TGCAGCGGTCGACAGAACACCGGGGAGCTGTTTTTT.

This clonotype appeared many times. The J gene is TRBJ2-1, the V gene TRBV4-3, with 13 positions matching TRBD2. The CDR3 length is 16 residues. The V gene's germline CDR1 is LGHNA and CDR2 YSLEER. The V gene end was trimmed by 0 bases and the J gene end by 8 bases; junction bases not matched to a gene: 4. The CDR3 DNA follows: TGCGCCAGCAGCCAAGAAGGACTAGCGGGAGTAGATGAGCAGTTCTTC. Protein product: CASSQEGLAGVDEQFF.

Only a few counts were recorded for this clonotype. The chain couples TRBV3-1 to TRBJ1-2, with a weak D call TRBD1 (5 bases). V lost 3 bases and J 8 bases, leaving 13 bases between the germline ends. This CDR3 spans 13 amino acids. CDR1 is LGHDT and CDR2 is YNNKEL in the germline V gene (reference sequence). CDR3 protein: CASSQEGQRGYTF. The CDR3 bases are TGTGCCAGCAGCCAGGAAGGACAACGCGGCTACACCTTC.

This clonotype showed up just once. V and J are TRBV7-2 and TRBJ2-7; D is perhaps TRBD1 (6 bases). Trimming stripped 5 bases from V and 0 bases from J, with 11 bases between. Looked up from germline, CDR1 is SGHTA and CDR2 is FQGNSA. The CDR3 consists of 14 residues. DNA of the CDR3: TGTGCCAGCAGCCGGACAGAGAGCTCCTACGAGCAGTACTTC. Protein product: CASSRTESSYEQYF.

Note on this clonotype: A read error may explain this, as a much larger clone is one base away. No conserved phenylalanine or tryptophan is present at the end of the CDR3, so a read error is the likely explanation. This rearrangement joins TRBV4-1 to TRBJ2-5; TRBD2 agrees at 7 bases. The CDR3 sequence is 13 residues long. CDR1 MGHRA and CDR2 YSYEKL come from the germline V gene. Trimming took 4 bases from V and 5 from J; bases not matched to a gene: 4. The CDR3 region is CASSRWGGETQYL. CDR3 bases: TGCGCCAGCAGCCGCTGGGGGGGGGAGACCCAGTACTTG.

This clonotype was seen at least ten times. The rearrangement joins TRBV20-1 to TRBJ2-1; a weak D match, TRBD1 (7 bases). The CDR3 sequence is 12 residues long. Germline V gene sequence: CDR1 DFQATT, CDR2 SNEGSKA (reference sequence). V was cut by 0 bases and J by 15 bases, with 15 bases left in between. This CDR3 reads CSARDGAGQMFF. CDR3 nucleotide sequence: TGCAGTGCTAGAGATGGGGCGGGACAGATGTTCTTC.

In its sample, this clonotype was seen many times. The CDR3 region is CASSPDRETDTQYF. The CDR3 region has the DNA TGTGCCAGCAGTCCAGACAGAGAAACAGATACGCAGTATTTT. This rearrangement joins TRBV28 to TRBJ2-3; maybe TRBD1 (5 bases). The V gene lost 5 bases and the J gene lost 3 bases, with 12 bases spanning the gap. In germline, CDR1 is MDHEN, CDR2 SYDVKM. There are 14 residues in the CDR3.

This clonotype was seen at least ten times. The chain combines TRBV5-4 with TRBJ2-3; possibly TRBD2 for D (6 bases). The CDR3 is 16 amino acids. The V and J ends lost 6 bases and 3 bases respectively, with 20 bases between them. Looked up from germline, CDR1 is SGHNT and CDR2 is YYREEE (reference sequence). The CDR3 bases are TGTGCCAGCACCTTTTCCCCGGGAGTCGGTACAGATACGCAGTATTTT. Encoded protein: CASTFSPGVGTDTQYF. Full variable domain (rest looked up from reference TRBV5-4 and TRBJ2-3): ETGVTQSPTHLIKTRGQQVTLRCSSQSGHNTVSWYQQALGQGPQFIFQYYREEENGRGNFPPRFSGLQFPNYSSELNVNALELDDSALYLCASTFSPGVGTDTQYFGPGTRLTVL.

CDR3 loop: CASSLGQDSYEQYF. In nucleotides, the CDR3 is TGCGCCAGCAGCTTGGGACAGGACTCCTACGAGCAGTACTTC. The rearrangement joins TRBV5-1 to TRBJ2-7; a weak D match, TRBD1 (6 bases). Germline-derived CDR1 and CDR2 are SGHRS and YFSETQ. CDR3 length equals 14 residues. V was clipped by 0 bases and J by 0 bases, with 7 bases between them.

This clonotype was seen ten or more times. The chain joins TRBV7-2 to TRBJ1-1; D unclear. Germline-derived CDR1 and CDR2 are SGHTA and FQGNSA. CDR3 length equals 14 residues. V was shortened by 1 base and J by 1 base, with 7 bases between the two germline ends. CDR3 residues: CASSLEPANTEAFF. In DNA, the CDR3 is TGTGCCAGCAGCTTAGAGCCAGCGAACACTGAAGCTTTCTTT.

Regarding this clonotype: It may be a read error: a sequence one base away is much more abundant. The genes are TRBV7-3 and TRBJ2-2, with D maybe TRBD2 (6 bases). The germline V gene has CDR1 SGHTA and CDR2 FQGTGA. The CDR3 sequence is 16 residues long. V lost 5 bases, J lost 4 bases, and 17 bases lay in between. CDR3: CASSLGGMGGTGELFF. CDR3 coding DNA: TGTGCCAGCAGCCTGGGGGGAATGGGGGGCACCGGGGAGCTGTTTTTT.